This TCR beta chain was identified in a study of T-cell memory formation after mild COVID-19. Germline CDR1 and CDR2: MNHEY and SVGEGT. The V segment lost 2 bases and the J segment 6 bases; nucleotides outside the gene matches: 12. There are 16 residues in the CDR3. TCRdb called the 5' RACE reads again in MiXCR, with one record for every CDR3 protein. The sample lists around 310,000 distinct CDR3 sequences; 20% were seen once. This clonotype was seen a single time. The chain combines TRBV6-2 or TRBV6-3 with TRBJ1-1, with 7 bases matching TRBD1. This sequence was found in a man aged 18 to 30 who had mild COVID-19 (a few samples of this study predate the infection). Cell type and time point are not known. The sequencing input was PBMCs or a T cell subset sorted from them (not recorded which). The CDR3 DNA reads as TGTGCCAGCAGTTACCGATACCGGACAGGAACGGCTGAAGCTTTCTTT. This translates into CASSYRYRTGTAEAFF.